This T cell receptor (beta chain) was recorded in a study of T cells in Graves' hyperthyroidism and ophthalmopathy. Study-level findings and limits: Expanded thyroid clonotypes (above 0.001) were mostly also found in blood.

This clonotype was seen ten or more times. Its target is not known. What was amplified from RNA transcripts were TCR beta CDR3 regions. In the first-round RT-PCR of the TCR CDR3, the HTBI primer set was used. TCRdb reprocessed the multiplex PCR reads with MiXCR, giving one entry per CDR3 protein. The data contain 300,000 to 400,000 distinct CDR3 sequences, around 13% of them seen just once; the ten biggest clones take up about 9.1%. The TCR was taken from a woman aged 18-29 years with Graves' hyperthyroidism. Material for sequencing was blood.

The CDR3 spells CASSLSTDIGQETQYF. In DNA, the CDR3 is TGCGCCAGCAGCTTGTCAACGGACATTGGTCAAGAGACCCAGTACTTC. The V call is TRBV5-1, the J call TRBJ2-5; possible D gene TRBD1, 5 bases. The germline V gene encodes CDR1 SGHRS and CDR2 YFSETQ. This CDR3 is 16 amino acids long. Deletions cut 1 base from V and 2 bases from J, with 15 bases between.